This T cell receptor (beta chain) appears in the sequencing data of a study of blood T cell repertoires in COVID-19. Profiled with immunoSEQ multiplex PCR; TCRdb holds only in-frame clones, not every one. The table has 100,000 or so clones, 65% to 90% seen once. The CDR3 has 15 residues. Trimming took off 6 bases at V and 0 bases at J, with 14 bases between the two ends. In germline, CDR1 is ENHRY, CDR2 SYGVKD. Sequencing used PBMCs or T cells enriched from blood (not recorded which). V usage is TRBV10-3 and J usage is TRBJ1-1, with D perhaps TRBD1 (6 bases). The receptor comes from a woman aged 50 to 65 who had recovered from COVID-19. The CDR3 DNA sequence: TGTGCCATCAGCCCTCAACAGGGCTTGAACACTGAAGCTTTCTTT. Its translation: CAISPQQGLNTEAFF.